The 2 T cell receptor beta chains given below trace back to one sample, sequenced in a study of TET2 disruption in CD19-targeted CAR T cells. Their specific antigens are unknown. The data were produced by immunoSEQ multiplex PCR, yet TCRdb's version contains in-frame clones alone and is incomplete. The sample data list around 30,000 clones. This sample's treatment: autologous CTL019 cells: CD19 CAR with 4-1BB and CD3 zeta domains. The sample in question was CD8- CAR+ T cells sorted from cultured blood T cells, obtained for CD19 CAR T cell therapy. Noted subset: CD8-negative CAR-positive T cells from the infusion product. The source of these receptors is a man aged 70 or older with chronic lymphocytic leukemia.

Points on this clone: Coverage ceases 3 residues before the CDR3 finishes, and the germline J gene fills in the end. The chain recombines TRBV5-1 with TRBJ2-5, with 8 bases identical to TRBD1. Losses at the gene ends were 9 bases for V and 5 bases for J; bases not matched to a gene: 9. The CDR3 consists of 13 residues. Germline V gene data show CDR1 as SGHRS and CDR2 as YFSETQ. CDR3 sequence: CAKDRGPWETQYF. The part of the CDR3 DNA that was read is TGCGCCAAAGACAGGGGCCCCTGGGAGACC. The full variable domain, with the rest looked up from reference TRBV5-1 and TRBJ2-5, is KAGVTQTPRYLIKTRGQQVTLSCSPISGHRSVSWYQQTPGQGLQFLFEYFSETQRNKGNFPGRFSGRQFSNSRSEMNVSTLELGDSALYLCAKDRGPWETQYFGPGTRLLVL.

Regarding this clone: The CDR3 goes on 3 residues after the read ends, and that part is filled in from the germline J gene. The genes are TRBV5-6 and TRBJ1-4; D remains ambiguous. Germline CDR1 is SGHDT and CDR2 is YYEEEE. This CDR3 has 14 residues. V lost 4 bases to trimming and J lost 7 bases, with 14 bases between them. This chain's CDR3 is CASSSFGPGEKLFF. The DNA read from the CDR3 is TGTGCCAGCAGCAGTTTCGGCCCGGGTGAAAAA.